This is a list of T cell receptor beta chains from one sample in a study of T cell repertoires in cytomegalovirus infection. TCRdb recomputed calls from the reads with MiXCR, one row per CDR3 protein. Counted here are 600,000 to 800,000 distinct CDR3 sequences, roughly 24% occurring once; the ten biggest clones make up less than 9.5%. The source material was CD8+ T cells from PBMCs. These receptors originate from a human donor in good health (CMV status not recorded). Some clones in this sample may be carry-over from other donors' samples. Both conserved end residues are part of each CDR3. The order of the fields is V gene, CDR3 length, J gene, CDR3 protein.

TRBV7-6	16	TRBJ1-1	CASSQGAGELATEAFF
TRBV25-1	15	TRBJ2-5	CASSEWVRGEETQYF
TRBV6-1	15	TRBJ1-3	CASARDTSGGNTIYF
TRBV7-6	13	TRBJ2-3	CASSPLNTDTQYF
TRBV28	16	TRBJ2-1	CASSIRGSLSYNEQFF
TRBV19	13	TRBJ2-1	CASSLANYNEQFF
TRBV29-1	14	TRBJ2-1	CSVGRQGRFNEQFF
TRBV23-1	14	TRBJ1-2	CASSPTGEGDGYTF
TRBV4-3	18	TRBJ2-1	CASSQVYQRGNLYNEQFF
TRBV29-1	12	TRBJ2-7	CSVFRDPYEQYF
TRBV5-5	15	TRBJ2-7	CASSIRQGIIYEQYF
TRBV6-2/TRBV6-3	13	TRBJ1-2	CASTDWLGYGYTF
TRBV19	14	TRBJ1-1	CASRQWIPNTEAFF
TRBV5-1	13	TRBJ1-2	CASSLTDNYGYTF
TRBV12-3/TRBV12-4	15	TRBJ2-1	CASSLGSSGGGEQFF
TRBV6-2/TRBV6-3	14	TRBJ2-1	CASRRDRGRNEQFF
TRBV7-9	14	TRBJ2-1	CASSLPGRYNEQFF
TRBV29-1	16	TRBJ2-1	CSVEDGGLRSYNEQFF
TRBV7-6	14	TRBJ1-1	CASSWTGGFTEAFF
TRBV28	17	TRBJ1-2	CASSSETGTQINYGYTF
TRBV7-9	14	TRBJ2-7	CASSPQGSPYEQYF
TRBV20-1	14	TRBJ2-7	CSASSRGPSYEQYF